This entry describes one T cell receptor beta chain. This entry belongs to a study of T cells in Graves' hyperthyroidism and ophthalmopathy. Trimming removed 8 bases from V and 1 base from J; junction bases left unmatched: 3. This CDR3 comprises 14 residues. The germline V gene encodes CDR1 MNHNS and CDR2 SASEGT. Amplified TCR beta CDR3 regions came from RNA transcripts. A set of HTBI primers served as the primers for a first-round RT-PCR of the TCR CDR3. MiXCR, run by TCRdb on the multiplex PCR reads, gives a single entry per CDR3 protein. This sample has a few hundred thousand distinct CDR3 sequences, with around 18% found just once. Around 9.8 ml fresh peripheral blood yielded the PBMCs.

The clonotype was recovered from a woman between 35 and 50 years old with Graves' ophthalmopathy. Sequenced sample: blood. V and J are TRBV6-1 and TRBJ2-2; 8 bases match TRBD2. The CDR3 region has the DNA TGTGCCAGCGGGGGACTAGTGAACACCGGGGAGCTGTTTTTT. The encoded protein is CASGGLVNTGELFF.